A single T cell receptor (beta chain) is shown here with its context. Its antigen is as yet unknown. Libraries were prepared by immunoSEQ multiplex PCR; TCRdb keeps only in-frame clonotypes and omits some of them. The table has approximately 2,300,000 clones, 85% to 95% seen once. The CDR3 extends over 13 amino acids. V lost 6 bases to trimming and J lost 1 base, with 9 bases between them. Germline V gene lookup returns CDR1 SGHAT and CDR2 FQNNGV. This specimen comes from a study of shared clonotypes between healthy human individuals. Study as a whole: With ages of 18 to 49, the donors were two women and a few men. The study's findings and limits: Across subsets, estimated richness was generally greater for naive than for memory populations. Compared with clonotypes that all four donors shared, non-shared clonotypes had lower generation probabilities.

The TCR originated in a man younger than 30 in good health. Some clones in this sample may be carry-over from other donors' samples. V usage is TRBV11-2 and J usage is TRBJ1-1, with D unresolved. Sequences were obtained from naive CD4+ T cells from PBMCs. The subset is: CD45RA+ positively selected. The CDR3 DNA sequence: TGTGCCAGCAGACTCAGGAGGAACACTGAAGCTTTCTTT. This gives the protein CASRLRRNTEAFF.